This paragraph covers one T cell receptor (beta chain) sequence. Its matching antigen is unknown. The data derive from a study of graft-versus-host responses after intestinal transplantation. Study-wide background: Grafts were multivisceral, liver-intestinal, or isolated intestinal. General study points: Within the allografts of patients who had graft-donor T cell macrochimerism, graft-versus-host to host-versus-graft clonal ratios were high. Among circulating GvH clones, peak levels were associated with early post-transplant declines in HvG clones. The marrow of recipients harbored GvH clones, and ileum or blood showed some of them first.

Germline V gene lookup returns CDR1 LNHDA and CDR2 SQIVND (reference sequence). The CDR3 is 15 residues long. Only in-frame clones appear in the TCRdb table, and some are missing; sequencing was by immunoSEQ multiplex PCR. This repertoire shows around 77,000 clones, approximately 94% found once; its top ten account for about 0.53%. This TCR came from a human donor who received an intestinal transplant. V usage is TRBV19 and J usage is TRBJ2-5; 9 bases agree with TRBD1. TRBJ2-7 explains the end of the DNA better; the J call may be wrong. The source was unstimulated CD8+ T cells sorted from spleen or lymph node cells, collected before intestinal transplant. CDR3 in DNA: TGTGCCAGTAGTATAGCGGGACAGGGTCTCTACGAGCAGTACTTC. Translating gives CASSIAGQGLYEQYF.